This T cell receptor beta chain emerged from a study of CD8 T cells in ankylosing spondylitis. TCRdb re-analysed the 5' RACE reads in MiXCR, keeping a single row per CDR3 protein. The table lists about 500,000 distinct CDR3 sequences, roughly 12% of them singletons. CDR3 size: 14 residues. The germline V gene has CDR1 SGHRS and CDR2 YFSETQ. Study conclusions and caveats: Peripheral blood held disease-linked clones only at relatively low frequency, and these were CD8+. Seemingly distinctive of ankylosing spondylitis blood was a TCR beta motif formed by eight highly homologous variants.

Concerning this clonotype: The antigen remains unidentified.

The receptor's source is a male donor with ankylosing spondylitis. Sequencing used blood, either unsorted or a sorted T cell fraction (not recorded which). The rearrangement links TRBV5-1 to TRBJ2-7, with 11 bases lining up with TRBD1. CDR3 residues: CASSHGQGAYEQYV. CDR3 nucleotide sequence: TGCGCCAGCAGCCACGGACAGGGGGCCTATGAGCAGTACGTC.